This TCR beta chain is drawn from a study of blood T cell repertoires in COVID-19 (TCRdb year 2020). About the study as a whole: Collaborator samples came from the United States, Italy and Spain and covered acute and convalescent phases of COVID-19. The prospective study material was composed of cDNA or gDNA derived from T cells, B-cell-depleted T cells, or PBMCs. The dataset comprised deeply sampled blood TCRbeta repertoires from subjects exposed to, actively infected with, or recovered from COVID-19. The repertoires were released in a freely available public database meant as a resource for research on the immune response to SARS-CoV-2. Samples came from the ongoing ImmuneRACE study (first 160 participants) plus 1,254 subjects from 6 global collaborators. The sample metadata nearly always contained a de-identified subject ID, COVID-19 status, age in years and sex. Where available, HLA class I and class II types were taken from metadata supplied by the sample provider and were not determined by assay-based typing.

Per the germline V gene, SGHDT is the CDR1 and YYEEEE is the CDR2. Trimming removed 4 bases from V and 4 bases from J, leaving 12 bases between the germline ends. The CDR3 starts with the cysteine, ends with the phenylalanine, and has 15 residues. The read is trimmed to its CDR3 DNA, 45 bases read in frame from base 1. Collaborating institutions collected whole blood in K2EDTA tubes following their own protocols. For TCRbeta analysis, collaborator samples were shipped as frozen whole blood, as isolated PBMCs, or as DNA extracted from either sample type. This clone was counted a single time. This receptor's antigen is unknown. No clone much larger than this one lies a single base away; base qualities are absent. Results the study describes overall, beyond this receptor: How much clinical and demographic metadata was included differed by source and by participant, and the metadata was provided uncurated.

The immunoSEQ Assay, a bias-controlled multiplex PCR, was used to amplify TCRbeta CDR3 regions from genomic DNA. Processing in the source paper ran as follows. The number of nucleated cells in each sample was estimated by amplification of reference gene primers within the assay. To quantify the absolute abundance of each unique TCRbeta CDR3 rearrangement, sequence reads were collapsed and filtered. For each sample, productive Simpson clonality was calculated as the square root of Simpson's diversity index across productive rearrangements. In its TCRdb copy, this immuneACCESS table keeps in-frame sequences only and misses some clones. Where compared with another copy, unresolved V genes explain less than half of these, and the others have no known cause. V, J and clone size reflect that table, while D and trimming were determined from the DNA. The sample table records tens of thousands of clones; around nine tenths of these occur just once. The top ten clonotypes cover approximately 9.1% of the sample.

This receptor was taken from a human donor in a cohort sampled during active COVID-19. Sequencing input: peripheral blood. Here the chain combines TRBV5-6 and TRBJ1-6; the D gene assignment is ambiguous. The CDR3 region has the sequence CASSPRTGYNSPLHF. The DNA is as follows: TGTGCCAGCAGCCCTCGGACTGGATATAATTCACCCCTCCACTTT. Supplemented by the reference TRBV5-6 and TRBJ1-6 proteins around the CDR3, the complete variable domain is DAGVTQSPTHLIKTRGQQVTLRCSPKSGHDTVSWYQQALGQGPQFIFQYYEEEERQRGNFPDRFSGHQFPNYSSELNVNALLLGDSALYLCASSPRTGYNSPLHFGNGTRLTVT.